The 24 T cell receptor beta chains below were found in one sample sequenced in a study of OX40 agonist ivuxolimab in advanced cancers. The repertoire was sequenced with immunoSEQ multiplex PCR; TCRdb's copy has only in-frame clones and lacks some. The data show about 76,000 clones, about 89% seen once. Specimen: CD4+ or CD8+ T cells sorted from blood, collected in a trial of the OX40 agonist ivuxolimab. The receptors come from an adult with an advanced solid tumor such as melanoma, head and neck, liver or kidney cancer.

This clone came up a few times. The chain joins TRBV6-1 to TRBJ1-5; tentative D call: TRBD1 (6 bases). Per germline, CDR1 MNHNS and CDR2 SASEGT. CDR3 length equals 15 residues. V was pared by 2 bases and J by 3 bases, with 11 bases between. CDR3 sequence (DNA): TGTGCCAGCAGTGAATGGACAGACTACAATCAGCCCCAGCATTTT. It encodes CASSEWTDYNQPQHF.

The chain has TRBV5-6 and TRBJ2-7, with no clear D. This CDR3 comprises 13 residues. Trimming shortened V by 4 bases and J by 6 bases, and 14 bases separated the two germline ends. CDR1 and CDR2 from the germline V gene are SGHDT and YYEEEE. In nucleotides, the CDR3 is TGTGCCAGCAGCCCAATCCTAGGGCCCGAGCAGTACTTC. The encoded protein is CASSPILGPEQYF.

J is TRBJ2-1 and V is TRBV10-2; D unclear. Germline CDR1 and CDR2: WSHSY and SAAADI. V lost 6 bases and J lost 5, with 8 bases in between. The CDR3 has 12 amino acids. The CDR3 here is CASRATNNEQFF. The DNA of the CDR3 is TGCGCCAGCAGGGCGACGAACAATGAGCAGTTCTTC.

V and J are TRBV6-6 and TRBJ2-1; D is undetermined. Germline CDR1 reads MNHNY; CDR2 reads SVGAGI (reference sequence). CDR3 length: 13 amino acids. V was shortened by 1 base and J by 7 bases, with 8 bases between the two germline ends. CDR3 protein: CASSYLAGNEQFF. The CDR3 coding sequence is TGTGCCAGCAGTTACTTGGCCGGGAATGAGCAGTTCTTC.

The chain employs TRBV29-1 and TRBJ1-1; D is unclear. Between the trimmed V and J ends, which lost 6 bases and 6 bases, there was a span of 14 bases. The CDR3 length is 12 residues. Germline assignment: CDR1 SQVTM and CDR2 ANQGSEA. The CDR3 DNA sequence: TGCAGCGTCCACGGGCTAGGACCTGAAGCTTTCTTT. Its translation: CSVHGLGPEAFF.

The chain is built from TRBV27 and TRBJ2-7, with TRBD1 matching 8 bases. V trimming: 4 bases; J trimming: 5 bases; junction bases outside the gene matches: 7. From germline, CDR1 is MNHEY and CDR2 SMNVEV (reference sequence). This CDR3 comprises 14 residues. The CDR3 sequence: CASSWDRTSHEQYF. CDR3 nucleotides: TGTGCCAGCAGTTGGGACAGGACCTCGCACGAGCAGTACTTC.

This clone was observed a single time. This rearrangement joins TRBV30 to TRBJ1-4, with D perhaps matching TRBD1 (5 bases). This CDR3 region has 14 residues. The germline V and J ends were trimmed by 4 bases and 10 bases, with 19 bases remaining between them. Germline lookup yields CDR1 GTSNPN and CDR2 SVGIG (reference sequence). CDR3 nucleotide sequence: TGTGCCTGGACGACCGGGGCTGGCTTGGGAAAACTGTTTTTT. Protein sequence: CAWTTGAGLGKLFF.

The chain links TRBV7-9 to TRBJ1-2, with D unresolved. The CDR3 runs to 13 residues. The V gene's germline CDR1 is SEHNR and CDR2 FQNEAQ (reference sequence). Trimming stripped 3 bases from V and 7 bases from J, with 12 bases between. The CDR3 DNA sequence: TGTGCCAGCAGCTTCGTACCCCAGCCTGGCTACACCTTC. It translates to CASSFVPQPGYTF.

Remarks on this clone: A read error may account for a junction end that differs from germline. The chain recombines TRBV5-5 with TRBJ2-7; tentative D call: TRBD2 (6 bases). Looked up from germline, CDR1 is SGHKS and CDR2 is YYEKEE (reference sequence). The CDR3 is 14 amino acids. The CDR3 sequence: CASTLVGGSYEQYF. The CDR3 nucleotides are TGTGCCAGCACCTTGGTGGGGGGCTCCTACGAGCAGTACTTC.

V is TRBV7-6 and J is TRBJ1-1, with 7 bases matching TRBD1. Germline values: CDR1 SGHVS, CDR2 FNYEAQ. The junction had 2 bases not matched to a gene; V was cut back by 1 base and J by 3 bases. The CDR3 length is 14 residues. The DNA of the CDR3 is TGTGCCAGCAGCTTAGACAGGGGAGACACTGAAGCTTTCTTT. Amino acid sequence: CASSLDRGDTEAFF.

The chain links TRBV6-4 to TRBJ2-7, with D perhaps matching TRBD1 or TRBD2 (5 bases each). CDR3 length: 17 residues. Between the trimmed V and J ends, which lost 4 bases and 1 base, there was a span of 20 bases. Germline-derived CDR1 and CDR2 are MRHNA and SNTAGT. Written as DNA, the CDR3 is TGTGCCAGCAGTGGGGCCTGGTCGGGACGCCATTCCTACGAGCAGTACTTC. Translated, it gives CASSGAWSGRHSYEQYF.

The CDR3 nucleotides are TGTGCCAGCAGCTCGAATTGGAACACCGGGGAGCTGTTTTTT. This gives the protein CASSSNWNTGELFF. This chain links TRBV7-3 with TRBJ2-2, with D unclear. CDR1 and CDR2 from the germline V gene are SGHTA and FQGTGA. Trimming cost V 4 bases and J 1 base, with 7 bases left between them. CDR3 size: 14 residues. The complete variable domain, with remaining parts taken from reference TRBV7-3 and TRBJ2-2, reads GAGVSQTPSNKVTEKGKYVELRCDPISGHTALYWYRQSLGQGPEFLIYFQGTGAADDSGLPNDRFFAVRPEGSVSTLKIQRTERGDSAVYLCASSSNWNTGELFFGEGSRLTVL.

This chain connects TRBV30 to TRBJ2-7, with 7 bases matching TRBD2. V lost 0 bases to trimming and J lost 2 bases; unmatched junction nucleotides: 7. CDR1 GTSNPN and CDR2 SVGIG come from the germline V gene (reference sequence). The CDR3 totals 15 residues. The CDR3 coding sequence is TGTGCCTGGAGTGTGGGGGTAGCGGGTGCCTACGAGCAGTACTTC. Protein product: CAWSVGVAGAYEQYF.

This CDR3 is CASSRGLAGGSPYEQYF. CDR3 sequence (DNA): TGCGCCAGCAGCCGCGGACTAGCGGGAGGTTCCCCCTACGAGCAGTACTTC. The V and J genes are TRBV4-1 and TRBJ2-7; TRBD2 agrees at 14 bases. This CDR3 region has 17 residues. V shed 4 bases, J shed 2 bases, and the junction held 7 bases outside the gene matches. The germline V gene encodes CDR1 MGHRA and CDR2 YSYEKL.

The V and J genes are TRBV29-1 and TRBJ2-5, with 12 positions matching TRBD2. The end of the DNA aligns better with TRBJ2-7, so the J call may be wrong. Germline CDR1 and CDR2: SQVTM and ANQGSEA. This CDR3 contains 15 residues. This chain's CDR3 is CSASLTSGSYYEQYF. The CDR3 coding sequence is TGCAGCGCCTCCTTGACTAGCGGGAGTTACTACGAGCAGTACTTC.

This clone appeared a single time. The chain links TRBV11-1 to TRBJ1-1; D gene ambiguous. Germline V CDR1 and CDR2: SGHAT, FQDESV (reference sequence). Trimming took 1 base from V and 1 from J, leaving 13 bases between them. The CDR3 is made up of 16 amino acids. CDR3 bases: TGTGCCAGCAGCTTAGAAGGTTTAGGGCCGAACACTGAAGCTTTCTTT. Protein product: CASSLEGLGPNTEAFF. Drawing the rest from reference TRBV11-1 and TRBJ1-1, the complete variable domain is EAEVAQSPRYKITEKSQAVAFWCDPISGHATLYWYRQILGQGPELLVQFQDESVVDDSQLPKDRFSAERLKGVDSTLKIQPAELGDSAMYLCASSLEGLGPNTEAFFGQGTRLTVV.

V is TRBV7-9 and J is TRBJ2-3, with D perhaps TRBD2 (6 bases). The CDR3 consists of 15 residues. V was shortened by 2 bases and J by 3 bases, with 12 bases between the two germline ends. Germline CDR1 SEHNR, CDR2 FQNEAQ (reference sequence). The CDR3, as DNA: TGTGCCAGCAGCTTAAGAACTAGCAGTACAGATACGCAGTATTTT. Amino acids: CASSLRTSSTDTQYF.

The gene calls are TRBV19 and TRBJ2-1, with D maybe TRBD2 (7 bases). V lost 7 bases to trimming and J lost 3 bases, with 13 bases between them. CDR1 LNHDA and CDR2 SQIVND come from the germline V gene (reference sequence). The CDR3 length is 14 residues. The CDR3 sequence is CASTPRGGYNEQFF. As DNA, the CDR3 is TGTGCCAGTACCCCAAGGGGGGGCTACAATGAGCAGTTCTTC.

The chain recombines TRBV10-3 with TRBJ1-1; D not certain. CDR3 length equals 14 residues. V lost 3 bases and J lost 1, with 9 bases in between. CDR1 is ENHRY and CDR2 is SYGVKD in the germline V gene. CDR3 sequence reads: CAISDQGENTEAFF. The CDR3 nucleotides read TGTGCCATCAGTGACCAAGGAGAGAACACTGAAGCTTTCTTT.

This clone was counted once. The rearrangement uses TRBV7-9 and TRBJ2-2; no clear D. V was pared by 1 base and J by 1 base, with 4 bases between. CDR3 length: 14 amino acids. Per germline, CDR1 SEHNR and CDR2 FQNEAQ (reference sequence). For the CDR3, the DNA is TGTGCCAGCAGCTTAGAACGGAACACCGGGGAGCTGTTTTTT. Protein: CASSLERNTGELFF.

The chain uses TRBV7-9 and TRBJ2-3; TRBD1 is a possible D gene (7 bases). The CDR3 extends over 15 amino acids. The ends were cut back, 5 bases at V and 1 base at J, with 13 bases in the middle. CDR1 is SEHNR and CDR2 is FQNEAQ in the germline V gene (reference sequence). CDR3: CASSPDREGTDTQYF. The CDR3 coding sequence is TGTGCCAGCAGCCCCGACAGGGAGGGCACAGATACGCAGTATTTT.

The CDR3 DNA follows: TGTGCCAGCAGGGCAGACAGAAACACTGAAGCTTTCTTT. Translation gives CASRADRNTEAFF. The chain is built from TRBV2 and TRBJ1-1; tentatively, D is TRBD1 (5 bases). CDR1 and CDR2 (germline): SNHLY, FYNNEI. This CDR3 region has 13 residues. Deletions cut 6 bases from V and 2 bases from J, with 10 bases between.

The genes are TRBV6-5 and TRBJ2-7; D possibly corresponds to TRBD1 (6 bases). Germline loops: CDR1 MNHEY, CDR2 SVGAGI. There are 14 residues in the CDR3. V gave up 2 bases and J gave up 2 bases, with 10 bases separating them. This chain's CDR3 is CASSYVQGPYEQYF. CDR3 sequence (DNA): TGTGCCAGCAGTTACGTACAGGGACCCTACGAGCAGTACTTC.

V usage is TRBV7-8 and J usage is TRBJ2-5; D perhaps matches TRBD1 (6 bases). Germline-derived CDR1 and CDR2 are SGHVS and FQNEAQ. The CDR3 extends over 15 amino acids. V was trimmed by 1 base and J by 5 bases, leaving 14 bases between them. CDR3: CASSLGPGVAETQYF. CDR3 bases: TGTGCCAGCAGCTTAGGACCAGGGGTTGCGGAGACCCAGTACTTC.